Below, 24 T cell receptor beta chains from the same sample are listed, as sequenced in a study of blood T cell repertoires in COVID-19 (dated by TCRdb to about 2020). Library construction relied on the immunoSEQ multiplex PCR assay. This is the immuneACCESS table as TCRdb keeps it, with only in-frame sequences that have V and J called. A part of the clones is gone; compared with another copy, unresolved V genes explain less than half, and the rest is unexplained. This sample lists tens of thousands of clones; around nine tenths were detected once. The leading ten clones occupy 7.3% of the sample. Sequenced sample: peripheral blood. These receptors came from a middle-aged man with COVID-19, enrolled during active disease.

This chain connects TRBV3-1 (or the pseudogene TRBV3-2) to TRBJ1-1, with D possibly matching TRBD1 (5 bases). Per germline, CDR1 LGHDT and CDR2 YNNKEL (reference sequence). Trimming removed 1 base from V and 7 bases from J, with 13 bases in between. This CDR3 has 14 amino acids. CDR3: CASSQVGGMGEAFF. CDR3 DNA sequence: TGTGCCAGCAGCCAAGTCGGGGGAATGGGTGAAGCTTTCTTT.

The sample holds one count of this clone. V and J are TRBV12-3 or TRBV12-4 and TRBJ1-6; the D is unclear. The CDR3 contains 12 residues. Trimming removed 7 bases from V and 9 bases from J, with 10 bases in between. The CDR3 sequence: CASTLGSSPLHF. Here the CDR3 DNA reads TGTGCCAGCACCTTAGGGAGTTCACCCCTCCACTTT.

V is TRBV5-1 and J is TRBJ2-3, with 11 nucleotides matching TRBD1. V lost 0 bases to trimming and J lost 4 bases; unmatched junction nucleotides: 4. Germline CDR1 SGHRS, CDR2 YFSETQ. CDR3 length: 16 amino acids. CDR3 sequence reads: CASSLGWGQGADTQYF. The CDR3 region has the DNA TGCGCCAGCAGCTTGGGGTGGGGACAGGGGGCAGATACGCAGTATTTT.

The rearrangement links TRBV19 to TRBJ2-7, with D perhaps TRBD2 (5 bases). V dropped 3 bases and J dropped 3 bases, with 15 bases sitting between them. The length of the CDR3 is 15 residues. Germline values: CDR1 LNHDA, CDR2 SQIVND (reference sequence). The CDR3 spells CASSIPGGGSYEQYF. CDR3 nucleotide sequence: TGTGCCAGTAGTATCCCTGGTGGAGGAAGCTACGAGCAGTACTTC.

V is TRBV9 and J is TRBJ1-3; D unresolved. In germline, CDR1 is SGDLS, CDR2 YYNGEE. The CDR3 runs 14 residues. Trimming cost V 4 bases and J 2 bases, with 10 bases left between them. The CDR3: CASSPRLAGNTIYF. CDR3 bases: TGTGCCAGCAGCCCCCGCTTAGCTGGAAACACCATATATTTT.

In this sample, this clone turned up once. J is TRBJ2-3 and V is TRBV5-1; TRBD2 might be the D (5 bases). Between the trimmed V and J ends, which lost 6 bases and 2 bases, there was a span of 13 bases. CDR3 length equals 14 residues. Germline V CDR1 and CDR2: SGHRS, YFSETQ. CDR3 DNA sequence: TGCGCCAGCAATCTGGACTCCGCCACAGATACGCAGTATTTT. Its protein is CASNLDSATDTQYF.

The CDR3: CASSSGGSYGYTF. CDR3 nucleotide sequence: TGTGCCAGCTCCTCGGGGGGCTCCTATGGCTACACCTTC. This rearrangement joins TRBV27 to TRBJ1-2, with D perhaps matching TRBD1 (6 bases). Germline assignment: CDR1 MNHEY and CDR2 SMNVEV (reference sequence). The germline V and J ends were trimmed by 8 bases and 4 bases, with 14 bases remaining between them. The CDR3 sequence is 13 residues long.

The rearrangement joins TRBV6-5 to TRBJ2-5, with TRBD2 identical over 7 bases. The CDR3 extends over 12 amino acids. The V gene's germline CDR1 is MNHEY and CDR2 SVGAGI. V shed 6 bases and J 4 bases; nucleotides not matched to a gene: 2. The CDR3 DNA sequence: TGTGCCAGCAGCCGCGGGGGAGAGACCCAGTACTTC. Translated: CASSRGGETQYF.

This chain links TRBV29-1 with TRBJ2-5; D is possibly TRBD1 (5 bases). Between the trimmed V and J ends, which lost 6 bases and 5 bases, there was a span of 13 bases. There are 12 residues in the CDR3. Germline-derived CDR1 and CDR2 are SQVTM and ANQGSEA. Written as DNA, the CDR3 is TGCAGCGTGCTGAAAGGGGCGGAGACCCAGTACTTC. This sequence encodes CSVLKGAETQYF.

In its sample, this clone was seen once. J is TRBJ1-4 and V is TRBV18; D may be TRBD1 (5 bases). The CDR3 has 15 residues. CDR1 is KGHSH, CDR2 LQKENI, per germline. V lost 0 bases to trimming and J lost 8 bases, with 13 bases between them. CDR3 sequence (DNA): TGTGCCAGCTCACCACCGAAAGGGGAAGGGGAAAAACTGTTTTTT. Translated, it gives CASSPPKGEGEKLFF.

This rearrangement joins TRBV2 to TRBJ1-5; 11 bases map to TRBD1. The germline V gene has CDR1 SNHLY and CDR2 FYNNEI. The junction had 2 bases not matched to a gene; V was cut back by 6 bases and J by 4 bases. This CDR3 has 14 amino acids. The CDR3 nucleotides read TGTGCCAGCAGCGGGACAGGGGGAAATCAGCCCCAGCATTTT. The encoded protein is CASSGTGGNQPQHF.

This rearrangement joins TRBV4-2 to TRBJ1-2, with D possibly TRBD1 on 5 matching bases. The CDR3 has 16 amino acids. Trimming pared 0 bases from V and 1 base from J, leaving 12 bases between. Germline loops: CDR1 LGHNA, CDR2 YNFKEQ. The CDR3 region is CASSQERAGINYGYTF. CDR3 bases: TGTGCCAGCAGCCAAGAAAGGGCAGGGATTAACTATGGCTACACCTTC.

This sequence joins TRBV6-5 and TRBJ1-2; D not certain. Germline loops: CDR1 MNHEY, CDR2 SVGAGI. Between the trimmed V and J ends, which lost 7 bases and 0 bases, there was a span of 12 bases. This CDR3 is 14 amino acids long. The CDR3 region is CASTQNRANYGYTF. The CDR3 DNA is TGTGCCAGCACCCAAAACAGAGCTAACTATGGCTACACCTTC.

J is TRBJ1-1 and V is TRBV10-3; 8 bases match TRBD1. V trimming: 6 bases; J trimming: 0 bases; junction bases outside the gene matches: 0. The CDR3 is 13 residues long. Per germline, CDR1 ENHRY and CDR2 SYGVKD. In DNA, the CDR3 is TGTGCCATCAGGGACAGGGTGAACACTGAAGCTTTCTTT. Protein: CAIRDRVNTEAFF.

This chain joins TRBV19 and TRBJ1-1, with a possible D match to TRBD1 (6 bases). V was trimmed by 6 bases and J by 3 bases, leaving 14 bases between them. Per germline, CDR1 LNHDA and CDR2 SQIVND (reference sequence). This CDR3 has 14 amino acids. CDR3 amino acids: CASRTTGVDTEAFF. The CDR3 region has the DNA TGTGCCAGTAGGACGACAGGCGTCGACACTGAAGCTTTCTTT.

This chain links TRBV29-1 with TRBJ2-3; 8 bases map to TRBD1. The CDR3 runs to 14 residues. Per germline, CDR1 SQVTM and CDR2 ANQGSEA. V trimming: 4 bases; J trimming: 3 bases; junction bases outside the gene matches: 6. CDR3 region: CSVAGTGGTDTQYF. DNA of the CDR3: TGCAGCGTTGCCGGGACAGGTGGGACAGATACGCAGTATTTT.

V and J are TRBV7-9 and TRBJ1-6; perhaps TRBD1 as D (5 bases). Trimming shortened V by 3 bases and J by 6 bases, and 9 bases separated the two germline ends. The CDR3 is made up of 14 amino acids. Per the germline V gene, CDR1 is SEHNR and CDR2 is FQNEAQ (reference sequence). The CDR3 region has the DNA TGTGCCAGCAGCTTTGACAGTATTAATTCACCCCTCCACTTT. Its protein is CASSFDSINSPLHF.

DNA for the CDR3: TGTGCCAGCAGCCAAGATGACCGACAGCCGGGCTACACCTTC. Residues: CASSQDDRQPGYTF. This chain uses TRBV3-1 (or the pseudogene TRBV3-2) with TRBJ1-2; tentatively, D is TRBD1 (5 bases). CDR1 and CDR2 from the germline V gene are LGHDT and YNNKEL (reference sequence). The CDR3 contains 14 residues. V gave up 0 bases and J gave up 8 bases, with 13 bases separating them.

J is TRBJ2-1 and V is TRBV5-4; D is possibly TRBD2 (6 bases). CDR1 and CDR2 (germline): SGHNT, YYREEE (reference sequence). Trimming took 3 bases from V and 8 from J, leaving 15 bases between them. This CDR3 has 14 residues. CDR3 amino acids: CASSSDGGGDEQFF. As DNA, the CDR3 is TGTGCCAGCAGCTCGGATGGGGGAGGCGATGAGCAGTTCTTC.

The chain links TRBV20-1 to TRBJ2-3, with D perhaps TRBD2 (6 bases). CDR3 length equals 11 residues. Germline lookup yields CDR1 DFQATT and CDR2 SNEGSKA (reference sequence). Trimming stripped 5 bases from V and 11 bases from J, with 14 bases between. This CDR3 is CSASRMGGQYF. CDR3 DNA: TGCAGTGCTTCCCGCATGGGGGGGCAGTATTTT.

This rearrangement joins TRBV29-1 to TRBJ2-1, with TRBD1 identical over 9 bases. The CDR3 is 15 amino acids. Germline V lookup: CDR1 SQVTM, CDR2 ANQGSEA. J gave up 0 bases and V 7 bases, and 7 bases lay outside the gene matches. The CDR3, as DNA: TGCAGCGCCGCCGGGACAGGGAACTCCTACAATGAGCAGTTCTTC. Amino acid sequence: CSAAGTGNSYNEQFF.

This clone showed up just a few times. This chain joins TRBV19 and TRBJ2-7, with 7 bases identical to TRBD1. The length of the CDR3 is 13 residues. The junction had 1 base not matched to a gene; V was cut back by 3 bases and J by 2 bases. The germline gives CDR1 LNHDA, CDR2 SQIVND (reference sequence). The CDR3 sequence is CASSIGTAYEQYF. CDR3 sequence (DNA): TGTGCCAGTAGTATCGGGACAGCCTACGAGCAGTACTTC. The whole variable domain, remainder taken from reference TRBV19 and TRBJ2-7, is DGGITQSPKYLFRKEGQNVTLSCEQNLNHDAMYWYRQDPGQGLRLIYYSQIVNDFQKGDIAEGYSVSREKKESFPLTVTSAQKNPTAFYLCASSIGTAYEQYFGPGTRLTVT.

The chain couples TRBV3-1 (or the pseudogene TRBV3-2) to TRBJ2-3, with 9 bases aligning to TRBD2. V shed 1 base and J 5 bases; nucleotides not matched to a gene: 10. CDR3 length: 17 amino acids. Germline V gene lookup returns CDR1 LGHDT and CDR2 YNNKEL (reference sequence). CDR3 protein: CASSQGRRGGQVDTQYF. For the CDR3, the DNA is TGTGCCAGCAGCCAAGGAAGGCGGGGGGGCCAAGTAGATACGCAGTATTTT.

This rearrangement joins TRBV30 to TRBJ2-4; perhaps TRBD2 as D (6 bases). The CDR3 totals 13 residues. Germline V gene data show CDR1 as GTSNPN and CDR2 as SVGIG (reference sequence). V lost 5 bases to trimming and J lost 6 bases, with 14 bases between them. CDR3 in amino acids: CAWSSGLVNIQYF. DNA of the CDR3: TGTGCCTGGTCCTCGGGACTGGTAAACATTCAGTACTTC. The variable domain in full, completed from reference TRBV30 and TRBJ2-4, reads SQTIHQWPATLVQPVGSPLSLECTVEGTSNPNLYWYRQAAGRGLQLLFYSVGIGQISSEVPQNLSASRPQDRQFILSSKKLLLSDSGFYLCAWSSGLVNIQYFGAGTRLSVL.